The subject of this entry is one T cell receptor (beta chain). The entry originates in a study of blood T cell repertoires in COVID-19. Assay used: immunoSEQ multiplex PCR; TCRdb lists only in-frame clones, some missing. The sample records over 120,000 clones, about three quarters being singletons. Sequences were obtained from peripheral blood. The TCR originated in a woman of 80 years or more with active or convalescent COVID-19.

This chain's CDR3 is CASSTPGRARTDGYTF. Written as DNA, the CDR3 is TGTGCCAGTAGTACACCGGGCAGGGCTAGAACTGATGGCTACACCTTC. The chain employs TRBV19 and TRBJ1-2, with D perhaps TRBD1 (5 bases). Trimming shortened V by 4 bases and J by 6 bases, and 21 bases separated the two germline ends. The germline V gene encodes CDR1 LNHDA and CDR2 SQIVND (reference sequence). This CDR3 has 16 amino acids.